These T cell receptor beta chains were read from a single sample in a study of T-cell reconstitution after alpha-beta-depleted transplantation in children. From the PCR reads, TCRdb called clonotypes with MiXCR, one entry per CDR3 protein. The repertoire consists of roughly 500,000 distinct CDR3 sequences, with approximately 32% occurring once and the leading ten covering around 2.5%. The material sequenced was PBMCs from the stem cell graft donor, taken from the stem cell graft. The origin of the receptors is a human donor who donated a stem cell graft to a child with aplastic anemia. Both conserved end residues are part of each CDR3. Each record gives: J gene, clone size, D gene, V gene, CDR3 DNA, CDR3 protein. The D gene is left open where the match is weak. Clone size, where shown, is once, few, many, or a class for clones that have expanded.

TRBJ1-5,few,.,TRBV10-3,TGTGCCATCAGTGAGTCGACGACATTGCCAAGCAATCAGCCCCAGCATTTT,CAISESTTLPSNQPQHF
TRBJ1-1,many,.,TRBV5-5,TGTGCCAGCAACCTCCCCGGGGGGACGGTTGAAGCTTTCTTT,CASNLPGGTVEAFF
TRBJ2-7,.,.,TRBV20-1,TGCAGTGCTATCTCCATTATACATATAGAGCAGTACTTC,CSAISIIHIEQYF
TRBJ2-1,.,.,TRBV6-2/TRBV6-3,TGTGCCAGCAGCCTACCTGGTTGGGAGCAGTTCTTC,CASSLPGWEQFF
TRBJ1-1,.,TRBD1,TRBV2,TGTGCCAGCAGCGCACAGGGGGCCGCGAACACTGAAGCTTTCTTT,CASSAQGAANTEAFF
TRBJ2-7,.,TRBD2,TRBV6-1,TGTGCCAGCAGGGAGACTAGCGGGAGAGCCTACGAGCAGTACTTC,CASRETSGRAYEQYF
TRBJ2-2,few,.,TRBV6-1,TGTGCCAGCAGTGAGCATCTCACCGGGGAGCTGTTTTTT,CASSEHLTGELFF
TRBJ2-1,.,.,TRBV29-1,TGCAGCGTTGAAGAAAGACACACTAACTCCTACAATGAGCAGTTCTTC,CSVEERHTNSYNEQFF
TRBJ2-5,.,.,TRBV18,TGTGCCAGCTCCCCGTTGCAGGAACAAGAGACCCAGTACTTC,CASSPLQEQETQYF
TRBJ1-2,.,.,TRBV25-1,TGTGCCAGCAGTGAATATAAGGGCTACACCTTC,CASSEYKGYTF
TRBJ2-2,few,.,TRBV5-6,TGTGCCAGCAGCCTAGGGACCTACACCGGGGAGCTGTTTTTT,CASSLGTYTGELFF
TRBJ1-2,few,TRBD1,TRBV6-5,TGTGCCAGCAGTTACTCGGACAGGGCCCTAACCCTTCAGTCGGGCTACACCTTC,CASSYSDRALTLQSGYTF
TRBJ1-1,few,.,TRBV5-1,TGCGCCAGCAGCTCCATGGAAGGGACTGAAGCTTTCTTT,CASSSMEGTEAFF
TRBJ2-4,.,.,TRBV5-5,TGTGCCAGCAGCTTGGAGGACAGCGAAAACATTCAGTACTTC,CASSLEDSENIQYF
TRBJ2-2,.,.,TRBV25-1,TGTGCCAGTAAGGGTGGGATGAACACCGGGGAGCTGTTTTTT,CASKGGMNTGELFF
TRBJ2-3,.,.,TRBV12-3/TRBV12-4,TGTGCCAGCATTCGTGACTCTGGGACAGATACGCAGTATTTT,CASIRDSGTDTQYF
TRBJ2-1,.,.,TRBV4-2,TGTGCCAGCAGCCCTGGGCTCCTGGGCTGGGAGCAGTTCTTC,CASSPGLLGWEQFF
TRBJ2-1,few,TRBD2,TRBV15,TGTGCCACCAGCAGAGTAACGGGAGGTATCAATGAGCAGTTCTTC,CATSRVTGGINEQFF
TRBJ1-6,.,.,TRBV14,TGTGCCAGCAGCCAAGACAGCTCCTATAATTCACCCCTCCACTTT,CASSQDSSYNSPLHF
TRBJ2-1,.,TRBD2,TRBV5-1,TGCGCCAGCAGCCTCGGGGTAGCGGGAGTCGGTGAGCAGTTCTTC,CASSLGVAGVGEQFF
TRBJ2-5,many,TRBD1,TRBV20-1,TGCAGTGCTACGGGACCGGGACAGCAAGAGACCCAGTACTTC,CSATGPGQQETQYF
TRBJ2-1,.,.,TRBV20-1,TGCAGTGCTGTAATGCGGGAGCAGTTCTTC,CSAVMREQFF
TRBJ2-2,.,.,TRBV29-1,TGCAGCGTTTGGGGGGCCGGGGAGCTGTTTTTT,CSVWGAGELFF
TRBJ2-7,.,.,TRBV28,TGTGCCAGCATGGGGGCTAGCGGAAACTACGAGCAGTACTTC,CASMGASGNYEQYF
TRBJ2-4,few,.,TRBV30,TGTGCCTGGAGTTTAGCGACGACTGGGGCTATGAACATTCAGTACTTC,CAWSLATTGAMNIQYF
TRBJ2-1,.,.,TRBV7-2,TGTGCCAGCAGCCTGGACCAATTCGGGACGTACAATGAGCAGTTCTTC,CASSLDQFGTYNEQFF
TRBJ1-4,.,.,TRBV12-3/TRBV12-4,TGTGCCAGCAGTTTATTAGGGGGTACTAATGAAAAACTGTTTTTT,CASSLLGGTNEKLFF
TRBJ2-1,.,TRBD2,TRBV18,TGTGCCAGCTCACCGAACGGCCTAGCGGTCTACAATGAGCAGTTCTTC,CASSPNGLAVYNEQFF
TRBJ1-2,.,.,TRBV12-3/TRBV12-4,TGTGCCAGCAGTCTTGACAGTGGTCTAAGTGGCTACACCTTC,CASSLDSGLSGYTF
TRBJ2-5,.,TRBD2,TRBV12-3/TRBV12-4,TGTGCCAGCAGTTATAGCGGGAGGGCCTCCCAAGAGACCCAGTACTTC,CASSYSGRASQETQYF
TRBJ1-1,few,TRBD1,TRBV11-2,TGTGCCAGCAGTGACAACAGGGGGCTGACTGAAGCTTTCTTT,CASSDNRGLTEAFF
TRBJ2-6,.,TRBD2,TRBV9,TGTGCCAGCAGCGTACTTGGGAGGGAACCGGGGGCCAACGTCCTGACTTTC,CASSVLGREPGANVLTF
TRBJ1-1,few,.,TRBV20-1,TGCAGTGCGGAGATTACGGGGAGAGGGACTGAAGCTTTCTTT,CSAEITGRGTEAFF
TRBJ1-1,many,TRBD1,TRBV6-5,TGTGCCAGCAGTCTAGGACAGGGTAAAGCTTTCTTT,CASSLGQGKAFF
TRBJ2-3,.,TRBD2,TRBV7-9,TGTGCCAGCAGCTTAGAGGCGGGAGGGCCGACAGATACGCAGTATTTT,CASSLEAGGPTDTQYF
TRBJ2-1,.,TRBD2,TRBV20-1,TGCAGTGCTAGGTATAATCTAGCGGGAACTTACAATGAGCAGTTCTTC,CSARYNLAGTYNEQFF
TRBJ2-2,.,.,TRBV7-2,TGTGCCAGCAGCGGGGGAAGGTTCGACACCGGGGAGCTGTTTTTT,CASSGGRFDTGELFF
TRBJ2-1,.,TRBD2,TRBV14,TGTGCCAGCAGCGGGGGGCCGGGACTAGCCTACAATGAGCAGTTCTTC,CASSGGPGLAYNEQFF
TRBJ1-5,few,.,TRBV29-1,TGCAGCGTTGGAGGGGACCAGCCCCAGCATTTT,CSVGGDQPQHF
TRBJ2-7,few,TRBD1,TRBV7-8,TGTGCCAGCAGCTCCACGGGACAGGCCTCCTACGAGCAGTACTTC,CASSSTGQASYEQYF
TRBJ1-5,.,.,TRBV20-1,TGCAGTGCCCCCAGCCGGGCAGTTCACAATCAGCCCCAGCATTTT,CSAPSRAVHNQPQHF